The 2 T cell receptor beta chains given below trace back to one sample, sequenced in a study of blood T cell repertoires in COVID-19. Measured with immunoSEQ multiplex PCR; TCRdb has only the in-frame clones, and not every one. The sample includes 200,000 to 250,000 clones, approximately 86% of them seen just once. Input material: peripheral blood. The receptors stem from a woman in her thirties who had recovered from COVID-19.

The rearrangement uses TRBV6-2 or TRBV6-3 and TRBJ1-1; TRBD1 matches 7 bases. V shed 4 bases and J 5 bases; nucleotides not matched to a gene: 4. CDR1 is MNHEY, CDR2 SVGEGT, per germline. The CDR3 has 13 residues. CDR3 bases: TGTGCCAGCAGTTTCACAGGGGATACTGAAGCTTTCTTT. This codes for CASSFTGDTEAFF.

CDR3: CASSLYTSSGGWRGEQFF. CDR3 sequence (DNA): TGTGCCAGCAGTTTATATACCTCGTCCGGGGGGTGGAGAGGGGAGCAGTTCTTC. This chain joins TRBV27 and TRBJ2-1, with TRBD2 matching 7 bases. The V gene's germline CDR1 is MNHEY and CDR2 SMNVEV (reference sequence). CDR3 length: 18 residues. With V trimmed by 1 base and J by 10 bases, 19 bases remained unmatched.